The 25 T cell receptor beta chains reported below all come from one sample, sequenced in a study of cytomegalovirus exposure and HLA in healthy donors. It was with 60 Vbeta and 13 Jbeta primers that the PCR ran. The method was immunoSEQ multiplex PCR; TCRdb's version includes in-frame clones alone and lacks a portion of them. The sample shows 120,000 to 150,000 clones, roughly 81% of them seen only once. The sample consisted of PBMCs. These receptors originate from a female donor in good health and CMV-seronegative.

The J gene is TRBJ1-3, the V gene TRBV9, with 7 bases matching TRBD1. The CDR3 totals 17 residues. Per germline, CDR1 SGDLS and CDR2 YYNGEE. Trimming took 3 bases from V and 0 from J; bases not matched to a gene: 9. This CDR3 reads CASSALETGDSGNTIYF. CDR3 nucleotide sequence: TGTGCCAGCAGCGCACTAGAAACAGGGGACTCTGGAAACACCATATATTTT.

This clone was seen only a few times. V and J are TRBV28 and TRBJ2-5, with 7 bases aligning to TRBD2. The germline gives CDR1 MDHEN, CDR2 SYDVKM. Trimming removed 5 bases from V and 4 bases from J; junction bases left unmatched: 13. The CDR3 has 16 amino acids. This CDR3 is CASSLGLSGVAETQYF. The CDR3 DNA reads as TGTGCCAGCAGTCTGGGACTAAGCGGAGTGGCAGAGACCCAGTACTTC.

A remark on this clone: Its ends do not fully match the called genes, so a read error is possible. CDR3 DNA sequence: TGTTCCAGCAGCAGACGGCAGGGGACAAGCACAGATACGCAGTATTTT. Protein product: CSSSRRQGTSTDTQYF. The rearrangement uses TRBV7-9 and TRBJ2-3; the D gene is possibly TRBD1 (6 bases). The germline V gene encodes CDR1 SEHNR and CDR2 FQNEAQ (reference sequence). This CDR3 is 16 amino acids long. The full variable domain, rest sourced from reference TRBV7-9 and TRBJ2-3, is DTGVSQNPRHKITKRGQNVTFRCDPISEHNRLYWYRQTLGQGPEFLTYFQNEAQLEKSRLLSDRFSAERPKGSFSTLEIQRTEQGDSAMYLCSSSRRQGTSTDTQYFGPGTRLTVL.

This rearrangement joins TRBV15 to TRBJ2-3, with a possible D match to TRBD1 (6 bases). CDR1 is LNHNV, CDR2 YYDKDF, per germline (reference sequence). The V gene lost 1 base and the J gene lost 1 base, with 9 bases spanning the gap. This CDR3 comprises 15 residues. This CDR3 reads CATSRGDTGTDTQYF. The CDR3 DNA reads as TGTGCCACCAGCAGAGGGGACACCGGCACAGATACGCAGTATTTT.

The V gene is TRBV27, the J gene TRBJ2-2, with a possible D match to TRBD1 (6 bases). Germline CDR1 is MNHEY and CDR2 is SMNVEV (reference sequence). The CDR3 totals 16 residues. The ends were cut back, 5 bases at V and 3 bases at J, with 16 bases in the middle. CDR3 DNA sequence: TGTGCCAGCAGTCTGACAACAGGGTTTTACACCGGGGAGCTGTTTTTT. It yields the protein CASSLTTGFYTGELFF.

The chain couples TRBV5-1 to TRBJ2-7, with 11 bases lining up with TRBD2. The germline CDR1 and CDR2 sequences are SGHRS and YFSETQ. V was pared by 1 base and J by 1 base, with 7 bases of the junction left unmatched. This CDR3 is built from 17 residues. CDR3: CASSLTSGSPSSYEQYF. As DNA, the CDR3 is TGCGCCAGCAGCTTGACTAGCGGGAGTCCCAGTTCCTACGAGCAGTACTTC. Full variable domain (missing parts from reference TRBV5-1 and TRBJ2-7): KAGVTQTPRYLIKTRGQQVTLSCSPISGHRSVSWYQQTPGQGLQFLFEYFSETQRNKGNFPGRFSGRQFSNSRSEMNVSTLELGDSALYLCASSLTSGSPSSYEQYFGPGTRLTVT.

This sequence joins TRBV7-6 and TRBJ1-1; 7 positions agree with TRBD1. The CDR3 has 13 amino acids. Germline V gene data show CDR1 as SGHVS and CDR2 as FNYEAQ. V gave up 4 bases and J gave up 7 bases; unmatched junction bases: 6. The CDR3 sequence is CASSWTGGGEAFF. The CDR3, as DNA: TGTGCCAGCAGCTGGACAGGTGGGGGTGAAGCTTTCTTT.

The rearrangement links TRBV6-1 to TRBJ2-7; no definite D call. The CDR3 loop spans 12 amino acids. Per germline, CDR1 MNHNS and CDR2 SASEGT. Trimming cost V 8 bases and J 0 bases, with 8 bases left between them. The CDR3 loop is CASEYSSYEQYF. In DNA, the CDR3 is TGTGCCAGCGAATACAGCTCCTACGAGCAGTACTTC.

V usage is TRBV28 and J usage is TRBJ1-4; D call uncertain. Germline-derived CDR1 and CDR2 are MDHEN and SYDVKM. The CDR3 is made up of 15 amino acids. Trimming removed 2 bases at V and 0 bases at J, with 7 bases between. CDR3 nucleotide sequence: TGTGCCAGCAGTTTACGGCAGGCAACTAATGAAAAACTGTTTTTT. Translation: CASSLRQATNEKLFF.

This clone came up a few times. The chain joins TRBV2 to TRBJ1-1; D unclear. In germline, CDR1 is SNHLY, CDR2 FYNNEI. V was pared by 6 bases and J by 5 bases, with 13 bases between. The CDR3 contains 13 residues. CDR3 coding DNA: TGTGCCAGCAGAGAGGATGGGTCGACTGAAGCTTTCTTT. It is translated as CASREDGSTEAFF.

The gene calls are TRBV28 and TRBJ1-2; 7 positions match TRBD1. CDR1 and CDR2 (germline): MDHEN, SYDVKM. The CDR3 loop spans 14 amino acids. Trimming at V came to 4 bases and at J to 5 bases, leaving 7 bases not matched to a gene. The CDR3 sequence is CASSWKTGDYGYTF. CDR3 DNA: TGTGCCAGCAGTTGGAAAACAGGGGATTATGGCTACACCTTC.

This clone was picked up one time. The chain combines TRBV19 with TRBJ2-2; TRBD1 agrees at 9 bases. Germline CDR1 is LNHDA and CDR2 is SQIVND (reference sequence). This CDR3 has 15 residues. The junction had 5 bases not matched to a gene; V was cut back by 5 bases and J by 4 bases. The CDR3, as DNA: TGTGCCAGTAGTGTACAGGGGGCAGGCACCGGGGAGCTGTTTTTT. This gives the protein CASSVQGAGTGELFF.

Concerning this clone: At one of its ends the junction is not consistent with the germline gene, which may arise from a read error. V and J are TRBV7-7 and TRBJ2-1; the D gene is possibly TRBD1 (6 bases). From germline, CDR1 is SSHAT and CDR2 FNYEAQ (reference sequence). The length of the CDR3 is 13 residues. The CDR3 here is CASSRGFNNEQFF. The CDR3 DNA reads TGTGCTAGCAGCAGGGGTTTCAACAATGAGCAGTTCTTC. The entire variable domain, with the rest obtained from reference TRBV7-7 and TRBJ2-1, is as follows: GAGVSQSPRYKVTKRGQDVTLRCDPISSHATLYWYQQALGQGPEFLTYFNYEAQPDKSGLPSDRFSAERPEGSISTLTIQRTEQRDSAMYRCASSRGFNNEQFFGPGTRLTVL.

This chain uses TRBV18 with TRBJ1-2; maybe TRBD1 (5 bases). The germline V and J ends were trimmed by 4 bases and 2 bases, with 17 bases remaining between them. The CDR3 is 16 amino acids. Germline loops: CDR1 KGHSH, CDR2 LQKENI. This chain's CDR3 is CASSLPSGGSNYGYTF. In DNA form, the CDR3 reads TGTGCCAGCTCACTCCCGTCGGGGGGATCAAACTATGGCTACACCTTC.

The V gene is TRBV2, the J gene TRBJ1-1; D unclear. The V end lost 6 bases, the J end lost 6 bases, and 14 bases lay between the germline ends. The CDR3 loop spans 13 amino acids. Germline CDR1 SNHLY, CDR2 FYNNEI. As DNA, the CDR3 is TGTGCCAGCAGGCTTAGTATTTCGGCTGAAGCTTTCTTT. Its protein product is CASRLSISAEAFF. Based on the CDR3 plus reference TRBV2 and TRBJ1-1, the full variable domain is EPEVTQTPSHQVTQMGQEVILRCVPISNHLYFYWYRQILGQKVEFLVSFYNNEISEKSEIFDDQFSVERPDGSNFTLKIRSTKLEDSAMYFCASRLSISAEAFFGQGTRLTVV.

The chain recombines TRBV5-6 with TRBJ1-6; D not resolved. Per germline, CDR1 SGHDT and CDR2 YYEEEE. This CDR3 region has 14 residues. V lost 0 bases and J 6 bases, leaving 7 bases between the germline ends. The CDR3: CASSLGQSNSPLHF. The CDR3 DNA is TGTGCCAGCAGCTTGGGTCAGTCTAATTCACCCCTCCACTTT.

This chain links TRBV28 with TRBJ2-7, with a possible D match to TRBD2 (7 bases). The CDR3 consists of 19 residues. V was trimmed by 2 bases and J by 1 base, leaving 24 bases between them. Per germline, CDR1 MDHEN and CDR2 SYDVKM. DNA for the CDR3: TGTGCCAGCAGTTTAAGATTCGAGTTCGGGGGGCCGGTATCCTACGAGCAGTACTTC. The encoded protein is CASSLRFEFGGPVSYEQYF.

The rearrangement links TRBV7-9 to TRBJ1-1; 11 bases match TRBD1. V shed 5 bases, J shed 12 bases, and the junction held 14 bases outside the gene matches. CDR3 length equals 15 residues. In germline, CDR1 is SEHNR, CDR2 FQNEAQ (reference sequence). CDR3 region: CASSGSLDRGLLTFF. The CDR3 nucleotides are TGTGCCAGCAGCGGGAGTTTGGACAGGGGGCTGTTAACTTTCTTT. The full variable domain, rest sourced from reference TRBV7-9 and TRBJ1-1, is DTGVSQNPRHKITKRGQNVTFRCDPISEHNRLYWYRQTLGQGPEFLTYFQNEAQLEKSRLLSDRFSAERPKGSFSTLEIQRTEQGDSAMYLCASSGSLDRGLLTFFGQGTRLTVV.

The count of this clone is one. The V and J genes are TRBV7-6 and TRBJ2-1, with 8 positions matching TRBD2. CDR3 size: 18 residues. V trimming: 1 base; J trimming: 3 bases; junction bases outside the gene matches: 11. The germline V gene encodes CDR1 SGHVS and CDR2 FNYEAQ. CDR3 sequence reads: CASSLVALAGGYYNEQFF. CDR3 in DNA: TGTGCCAGCAGCTTAGTCGCTCTTGCGGGGGGTTACTACAATGAGCAGTTCTTC. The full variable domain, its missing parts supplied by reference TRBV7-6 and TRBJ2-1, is GAGVSQSPRYKVTKRGQDVALRCDPISGHVSLYWYRQALGQGPEFLTYFNYEAQQDKSGLPNDRFSAERPEGSISTLTIQRTEQRDSAMYRCASSLVALAGGYYNEQFFGPGTRLTVL.

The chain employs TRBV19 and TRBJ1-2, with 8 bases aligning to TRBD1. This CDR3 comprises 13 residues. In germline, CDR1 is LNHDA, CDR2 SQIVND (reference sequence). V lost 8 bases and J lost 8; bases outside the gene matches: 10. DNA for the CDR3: TGTGCCAGTGGGTCCCAGGGGGCGGAGGGCTACACCTTC. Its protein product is CASGSQGAEGYTF.

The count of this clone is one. This chain's CDR3 is CASSIPGTSMTTDTQYF. CDR3 coding DNA: TGTGCCAGTAGTATACCCGGGACTAGCATGACCACAGATACGCAGTATTTT. This chain connects TRBV19 to TRBJ2-3; 9 bases are shared with TRBD2. V lost 2 bases and J lost 2; bases outside the gene matches: 8. The CDR3 spans 17 residues. CDR1 LNHDA and CDR2 SQIVND come from the germline V gene (reference sequence).

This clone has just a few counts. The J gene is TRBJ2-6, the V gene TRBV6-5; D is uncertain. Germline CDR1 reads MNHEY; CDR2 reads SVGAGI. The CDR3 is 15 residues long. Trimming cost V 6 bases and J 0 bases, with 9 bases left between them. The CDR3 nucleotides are TGTGCCAGCAGCTTATCCGGCTCTGGGGCCAACGTCCTGACTTTC. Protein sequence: CASSLSGSGANVLTF.

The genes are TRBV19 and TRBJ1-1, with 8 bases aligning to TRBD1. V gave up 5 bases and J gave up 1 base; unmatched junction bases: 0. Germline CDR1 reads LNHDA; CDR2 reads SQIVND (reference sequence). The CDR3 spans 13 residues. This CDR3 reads CASSGQGNTEAFF. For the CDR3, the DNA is TGTGCCAGTAGTGGACAGGGGAACACTGAAGCTTTCTTT.

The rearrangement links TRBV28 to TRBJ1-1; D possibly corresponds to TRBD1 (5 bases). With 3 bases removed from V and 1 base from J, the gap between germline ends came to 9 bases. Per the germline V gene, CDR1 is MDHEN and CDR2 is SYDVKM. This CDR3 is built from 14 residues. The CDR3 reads CASSLARENTEAFF. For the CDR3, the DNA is TGTGCCAGCAGTTTGGCCAGGGAGAACACTGAAGCTTTCTTT.

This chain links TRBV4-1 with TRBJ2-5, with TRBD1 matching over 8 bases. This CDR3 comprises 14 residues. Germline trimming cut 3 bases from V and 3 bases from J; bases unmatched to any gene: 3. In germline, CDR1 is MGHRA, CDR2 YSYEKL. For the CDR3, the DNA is TGCGCCAGCAGCCACGGACAGGGAGAAGAGACCCAGTACTTC. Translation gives CASSHGQGEETQYF.